The sequence of this T cell receptor beta chain was determined in a study of T cells in tuberculosis. Points from the study as a whole: Some low-affinity tetramer-binding T cells may be absent from this sample.

TCR-alpha and TCR-beta chains were sequenced unpaired. Clones were sequenced by immunoSEQ multiplex PCR, and TCRdb holds only the in-frame ones, with some missing. The table includes approximately 57,000 clones, roughly 88% detected once. Thawed, overnight-rested PBMC were stained with GMM-loaded CD1B tetramer, viability dye and anti-CD3, then sorted. The lipid loaded on the CD1B tetramers was C32 glucose monomycolate from Rhodococcus equi. The sequenced sample was CD1b-GMM tetramer-negative cells sorted from PBMCs. This TCR derives from an adult woman with latent tuberculosis.

As DNA, the CDR3 is TGTGCCAGCAGCGTAGGGGGACAGGGCCTCCGAGAGACCCAGTACTTC. Its translation is CASSVGGQGLRETQYF. V is TRBV9 and J is TRBJ2-5; the match to TRBD1 covers 9 bases. J was trimmed by 4 bases and V by 0 bases; bases with no gene match: 7. Germline assignment: CDR1 SGDLS and CDR2 YYNGEE. The CDR3 is 16 amino acids.